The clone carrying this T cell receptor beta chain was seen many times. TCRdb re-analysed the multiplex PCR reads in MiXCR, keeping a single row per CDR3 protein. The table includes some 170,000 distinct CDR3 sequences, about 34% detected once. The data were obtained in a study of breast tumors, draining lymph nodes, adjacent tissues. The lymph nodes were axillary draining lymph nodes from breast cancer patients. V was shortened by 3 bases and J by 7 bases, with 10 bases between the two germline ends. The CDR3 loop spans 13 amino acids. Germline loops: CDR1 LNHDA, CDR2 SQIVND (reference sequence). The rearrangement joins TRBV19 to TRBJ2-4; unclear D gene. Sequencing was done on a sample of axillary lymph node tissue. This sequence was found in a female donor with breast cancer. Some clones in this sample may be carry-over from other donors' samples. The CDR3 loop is CASSISHMNIQYF. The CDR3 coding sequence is TGTGCCAGTAGTATTAGTCACATGAACATTCAGTACTTC.